This T cell receptor (beta chain) was sequenced in a study of T cells in women clearing cervical HPV infection (dated by TCRdb to the late 2010s). Regarding the research as a whole: The cases were 25 to 30 women with histologically confirmed HPV16-related CIN3 or worse, and 2 of these cases were invasive cancers. The controls were some 23 women whose single incident HPV16 infection cleared within 12 months with no development of precancer or cancer. Blood from cases was drawn at the visit where the lesion was first identified, while blood from controls was drawn once the infection was no longer detected. Among cases, blood sampling came a median of approximately 150 days after lesion detection, with an interquartile range of roughly 85 to 220 days. HLA typing was available for only a few women, so HLA type could not be excluded as a confounder. This exploratory proof-of-principle case-control study, nested within the Guanacaste HPV Natural History Study in Costa Rica, compared TCR repertoires among women with different cervical HPV16 outcomes. Cases were matched to controls by age within five years and by the year the sample was collected. Cases had a median age of approximately 35 years and controls had a median age of around 40, with no significant differences in baseline characteristics. The parent cohort enrolled roughly 9,400 women aged 18 or older in Guanacaste, Costa Rica, in about 1992 to 1994 and followed the women for around seven years. As quality controls, five blinded duplicates were added to each group, bringing the total to approximately 60 samples made up of 50 or so participants and 10 replicates.

Spanning cysteine to phenylalanine, the CDR3 consists of 13 amino acids. Of the CDR3's DNA, 30 bases were read; they are in frame from base 1. The germline V gene supplies CDR1 KGHSH and CDR2 LQKENI. General findings and caveats noted by the study authors: Because of the cross-sectional design, the study could not determine whether the associations came before infection or resulted from infection, and neither effector/memory subsets nor HPV-specific T cells were isolated. TRBV6-7 relative abundance was lower in cases than in controls (roughly 0.12% versus 0.15%; Bonferroni P = 0.0008). CIN3+ cases had significantly higher TCR repertoire richness than controls across sequencing depths, but evenness did not differ between the groups. Because the number of T cells per sample was unknown, the richness differences could reflect varying T-cell content rather than repertoire biology. Random forest classifiers that combined richness and V gene abundances separated cases from controls with an estimated AUC of around 0.87.

Every participant had a single incident cervical HPV16 infection, and women with prevalent HPV16 infections were excluded. Cervical HPV DNA was detected with MY09/MY11 PCR, and genotyping was done by dot-blot hybridization. About 15 mL of heparinized blood were centrifuged, and the buffy coat was aliquoted, frozen at -30°C, then stored at -80°C. QIAGEN kits were used to extract genomic DNA from the buffy coat specimens. Notes on this clone: Which antigen it targets is not known. The read is 3 residues too short to cover the CDR3 end, so that end is filled in from the germline J gene.

The immunoSEQ assay used multiplex PCR to amplify TCR beta CDR3 regions from an average of approximately 1,100 ng of genomic DNA per sample. The assay corrected primer bias using a complete synthetic TCR repertoire to establish an amplification baseline. Amplicons were sequenced on the Illumina platform. The original methods were these. Sequence errors were corrected by clustering with frequency ratios and a modified nearest-neighbor algorithm, and the sequences were then analyzed in the immunoSEQ Analyzer using IMGT gene definitions. At each rarefaction depth, TCR richness and evenness were averaged over 20 rarefaction repeats, and samples with fewer sequences than the depth were excluded. Wilcoxon rank sum tests with FDR correction were used to compare V, D and J gene relative abundances between the groups. For the blinded duplicates, the intraclass correlation was nearly 96% for TCR richness and averaged about 75% across roughly 69 gene segments. TCRdb limited this immuneACCESS table to in-frame rearrangements with V and J called. A share of clones is missing; checked studies link under half to unresolved V genes, and the rest is unexplained. V and J calls and clone size come straight from that table; D and trimming were deduced from the DNA. The sample's clone listing holds approximately 34,000 clones. The leading ten clones occupy 1.4% of the sample.

The clonotype originates from a woman aged 18 to 75 with a cervical HPV16 infection that either progressed to CIN3+ or cleared (not recorded which). Sequenced material: blood buffy coat. Recombination joined TRBV18 with TRBJ2-3; TRBD1 fits 7 bases in the junction. The CDR3 region: CASSPGTEETQYF. Partial CDR3 DNA: TGTGCCAGCTCACCAGGGACAGAAGAGACG.